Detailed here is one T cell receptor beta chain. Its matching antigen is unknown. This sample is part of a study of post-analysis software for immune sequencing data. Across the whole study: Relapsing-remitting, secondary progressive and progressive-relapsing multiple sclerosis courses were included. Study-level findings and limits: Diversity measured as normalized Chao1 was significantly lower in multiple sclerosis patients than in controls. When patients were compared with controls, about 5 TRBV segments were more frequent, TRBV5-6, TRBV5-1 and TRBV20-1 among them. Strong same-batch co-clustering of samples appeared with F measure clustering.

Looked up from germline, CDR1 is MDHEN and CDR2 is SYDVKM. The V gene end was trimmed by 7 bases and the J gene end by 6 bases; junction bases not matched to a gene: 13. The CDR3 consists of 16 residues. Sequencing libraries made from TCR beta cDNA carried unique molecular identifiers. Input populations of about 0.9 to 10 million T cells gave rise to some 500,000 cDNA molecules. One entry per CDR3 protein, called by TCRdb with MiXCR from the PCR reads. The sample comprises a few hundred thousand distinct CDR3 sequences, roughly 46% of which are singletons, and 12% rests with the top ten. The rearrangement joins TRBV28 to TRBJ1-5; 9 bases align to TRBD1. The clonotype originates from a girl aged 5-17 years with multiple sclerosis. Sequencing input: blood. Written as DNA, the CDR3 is TGTGCCAGCAACCTGCAGGGACAGGGAAAACTTCAGCCCCAGCATTTT. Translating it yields CASNLQGQGKLQPQHF.